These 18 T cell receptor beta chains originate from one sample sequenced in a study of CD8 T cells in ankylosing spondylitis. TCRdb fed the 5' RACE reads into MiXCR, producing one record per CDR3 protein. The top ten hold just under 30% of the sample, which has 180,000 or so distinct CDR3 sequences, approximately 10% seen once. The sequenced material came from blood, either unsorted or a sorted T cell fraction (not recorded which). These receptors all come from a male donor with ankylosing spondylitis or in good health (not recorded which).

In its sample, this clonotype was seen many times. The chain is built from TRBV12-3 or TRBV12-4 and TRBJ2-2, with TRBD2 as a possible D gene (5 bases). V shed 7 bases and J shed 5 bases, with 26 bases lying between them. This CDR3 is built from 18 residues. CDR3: CASIILGEGRGRTGELFF. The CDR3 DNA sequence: TGTGCCAGCATCATCCTTGGGGAAGGTCGGGGAAGGACCGGGGAGCTGTTTTTT.

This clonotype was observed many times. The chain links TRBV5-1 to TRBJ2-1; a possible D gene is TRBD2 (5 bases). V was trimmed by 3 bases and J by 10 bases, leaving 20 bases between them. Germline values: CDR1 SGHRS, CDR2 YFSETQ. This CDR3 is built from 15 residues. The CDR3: CASSSGIRSPDEQFF. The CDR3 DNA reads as TGCGCCAGCAGCTCGGGGATACGCTCGCCCGACGAGCAGTTCTTC.

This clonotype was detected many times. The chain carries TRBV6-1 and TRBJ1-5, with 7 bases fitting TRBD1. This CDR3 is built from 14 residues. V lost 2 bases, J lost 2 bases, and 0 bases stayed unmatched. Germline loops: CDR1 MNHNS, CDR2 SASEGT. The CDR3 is CASSETGGNQPQHF. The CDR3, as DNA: TGTGCCAGCAGTGAAACAGGGGGCAATCAGCCCCAGCATTTT.

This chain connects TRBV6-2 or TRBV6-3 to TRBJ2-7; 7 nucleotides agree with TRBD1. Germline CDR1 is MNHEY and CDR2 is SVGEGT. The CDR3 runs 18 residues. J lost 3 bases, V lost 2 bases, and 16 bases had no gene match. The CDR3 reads CASSYPTGRGSGVYEQYF. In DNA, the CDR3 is TGTGCCAGCAGTTACCCGACAGGGAGAGGGAGCGGTGTCTACGAGCAGTACTTC.

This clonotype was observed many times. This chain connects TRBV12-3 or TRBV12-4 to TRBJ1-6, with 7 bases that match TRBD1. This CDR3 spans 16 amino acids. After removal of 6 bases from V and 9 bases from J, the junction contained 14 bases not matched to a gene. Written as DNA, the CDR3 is TGTGCCAGCAGGGCGATGACAGGGCGGAGAGGTTCACCCCTCCACTTT. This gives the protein CASRAMTGRRGSPLHF.

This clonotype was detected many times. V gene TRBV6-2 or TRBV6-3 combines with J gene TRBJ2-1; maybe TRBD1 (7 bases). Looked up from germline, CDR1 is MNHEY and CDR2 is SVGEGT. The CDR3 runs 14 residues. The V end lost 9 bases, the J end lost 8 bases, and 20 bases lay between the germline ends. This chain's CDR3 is CASMDPGGIDEQFF. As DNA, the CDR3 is TGTGCCAGTATGGATCCAGGGGGGATCGATGAGCAGTTCTTC.

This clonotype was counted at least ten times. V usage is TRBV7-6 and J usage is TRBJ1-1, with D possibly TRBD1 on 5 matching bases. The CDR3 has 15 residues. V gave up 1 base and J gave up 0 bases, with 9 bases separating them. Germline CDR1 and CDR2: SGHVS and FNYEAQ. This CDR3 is CASSLGGGMNTEAFF. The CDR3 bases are TGTGCCAGCAGCTTAGGTGGGGGGATGAACACTGAAGCTTTCTTT. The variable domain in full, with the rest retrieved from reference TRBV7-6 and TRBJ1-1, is GAGVSQSPRYKVTKRGQDVALRCDPISGHVSLYWYRQALGQGPEFLTYFNYEAQQDKSGLPNDRFSAERPEGSISTLTIQRTEQRDSAMYRCASSLGGGMNTEAFFGQGTRLTVV.

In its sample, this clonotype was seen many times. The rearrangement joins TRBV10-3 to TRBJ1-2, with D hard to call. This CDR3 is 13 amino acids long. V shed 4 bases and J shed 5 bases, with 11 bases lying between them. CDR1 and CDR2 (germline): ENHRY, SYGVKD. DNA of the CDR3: TGTGCCATCAGTGCTGGAACGGAGTATGGCTACACCTTC. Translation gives CAISAGTEYGYTF.

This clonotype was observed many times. The CDR3 nucleotides read TGCGCCAGCAGCACTCAGAGAAACACCGGGGAGCTGTTTTTT. The encoded protein is CASSTQRNTGELFF. The chain couples TRBV5-1 to TRBJ2-2; unclear D gene. Trimming shortened V by 4 bases and J by 2 bases, and 9 bases separated the two germline ends. This CDR3 comprises 14 residues. The germline V gene encodes CDR1 SGHRS and CDR2 YFSETQ. The full variable domain, its missing parts supplied by reference TRBV5-1 and TRBJ2-2, is KAGVTQTPRYLIKTRGQQVTLSCSPISGHRSVSWYQQTPGQGLQFLFEYFSETQRNKGNFPGRFSGRQFSNSRSEMNVSTLELGDSALYLCASSTQRNTGELFFGEGSRLTVL.

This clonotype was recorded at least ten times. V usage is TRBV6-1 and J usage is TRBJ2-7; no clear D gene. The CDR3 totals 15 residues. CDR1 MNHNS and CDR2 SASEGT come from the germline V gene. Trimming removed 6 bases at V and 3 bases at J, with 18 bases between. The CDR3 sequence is CASSPRLEPGYEQYF. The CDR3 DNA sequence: TGTGCCAGCAGCCCTCGCCTGGAACCTGGCTACGAGCAGTACTTC.

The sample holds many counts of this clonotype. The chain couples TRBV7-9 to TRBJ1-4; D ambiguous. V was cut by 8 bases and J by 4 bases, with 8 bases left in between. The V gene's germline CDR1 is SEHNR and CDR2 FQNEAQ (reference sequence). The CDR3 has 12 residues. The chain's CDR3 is CASLLGNEKLFF. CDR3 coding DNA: TGTGCCAGCCTCCTCGGTAATGAAAAACTGTTTTTT.

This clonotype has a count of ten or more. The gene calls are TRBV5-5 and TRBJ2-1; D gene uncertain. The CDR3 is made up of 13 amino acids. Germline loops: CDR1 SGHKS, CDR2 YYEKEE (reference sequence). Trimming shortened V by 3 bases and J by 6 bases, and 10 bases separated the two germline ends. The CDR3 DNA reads TGTGCCAGCAGCTCCCGGAGTGTCAATGAGCAGTTCTTC. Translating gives CASSSRSVNEQFF.

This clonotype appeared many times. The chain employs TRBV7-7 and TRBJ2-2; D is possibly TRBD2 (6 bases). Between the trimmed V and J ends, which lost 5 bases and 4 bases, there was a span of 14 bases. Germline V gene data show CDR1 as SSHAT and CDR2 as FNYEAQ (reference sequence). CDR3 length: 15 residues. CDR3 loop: CASSPGLPGTGELFF. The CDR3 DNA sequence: TGTGCCAGCAGCCCGGGACTCCCTGGCACCGGGGAGCTGTTTTTT.

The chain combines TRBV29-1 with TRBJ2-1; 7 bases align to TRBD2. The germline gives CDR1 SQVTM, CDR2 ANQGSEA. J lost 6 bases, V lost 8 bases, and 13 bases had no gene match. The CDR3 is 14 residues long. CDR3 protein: CSSPSGPLANEQFF. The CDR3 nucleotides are TGCAGCTCACCTAGCGGCCCTTTAGCCAATGAGCAGTTCTTC.

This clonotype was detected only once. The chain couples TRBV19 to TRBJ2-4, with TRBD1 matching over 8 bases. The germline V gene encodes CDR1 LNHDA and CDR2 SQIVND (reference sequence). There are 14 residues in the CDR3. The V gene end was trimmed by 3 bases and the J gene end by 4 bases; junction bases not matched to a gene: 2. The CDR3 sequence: CASSITGGKNIQYF. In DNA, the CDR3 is TGTGCCAGTAGTATCACAGGGGGTAAAAACATTCAGTACTTC. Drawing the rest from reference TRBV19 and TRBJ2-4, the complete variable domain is DGGITQSPKYLFRKEGQNVTLSCEQNLNHDAMYWYRQDPGQGLRLIYYSQIVNDFQKGDIAEGYSVSREKKESFPLTVTSAQKNPTAFYLCASSITGGKNIQYFGAGTRLSVL.

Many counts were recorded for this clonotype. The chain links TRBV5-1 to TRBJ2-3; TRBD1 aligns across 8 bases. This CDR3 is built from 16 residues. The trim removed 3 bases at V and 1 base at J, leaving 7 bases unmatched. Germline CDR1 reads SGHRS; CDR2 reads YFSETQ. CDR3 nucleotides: TGCGCCAGCAGCTCAGGAACAGGGGGACGCACAGATACGCAGTATTTT. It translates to CASSSGTGGRTDTQYF.

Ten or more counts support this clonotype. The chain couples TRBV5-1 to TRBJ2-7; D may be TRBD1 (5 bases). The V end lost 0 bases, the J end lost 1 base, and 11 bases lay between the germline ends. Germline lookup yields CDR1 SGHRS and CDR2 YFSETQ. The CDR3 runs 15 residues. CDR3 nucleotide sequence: TGCGCCAGCAGCTTGGATGTGGGGCGGTCCTACGAGCAGTACTTC. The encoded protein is CASSLDVGRSYEQYF.

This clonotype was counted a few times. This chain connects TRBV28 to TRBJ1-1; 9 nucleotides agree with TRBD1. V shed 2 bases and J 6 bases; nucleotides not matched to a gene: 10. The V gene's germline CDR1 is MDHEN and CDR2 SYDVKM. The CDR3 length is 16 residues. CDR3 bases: TGTGCCAGCAGTTTAATAACCACAGGGGGCAACTCTGAAGCTTTCTTT. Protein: CASSLITTGGNSEAFF.